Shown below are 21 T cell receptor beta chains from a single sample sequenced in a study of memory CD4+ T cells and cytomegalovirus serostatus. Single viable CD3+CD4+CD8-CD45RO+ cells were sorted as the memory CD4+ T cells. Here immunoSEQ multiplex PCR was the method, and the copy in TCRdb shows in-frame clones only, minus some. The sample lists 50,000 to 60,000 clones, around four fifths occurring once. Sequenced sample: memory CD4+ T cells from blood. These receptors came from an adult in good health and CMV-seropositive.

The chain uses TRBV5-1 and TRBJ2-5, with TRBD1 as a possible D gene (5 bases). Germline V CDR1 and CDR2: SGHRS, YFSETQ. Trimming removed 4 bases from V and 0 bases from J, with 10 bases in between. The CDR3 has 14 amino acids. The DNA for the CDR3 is TGCGCCAGCAGCACCCAGGGTAACCAAGAGACCCAGTACTTC. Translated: CASSTQGNQETQYF.

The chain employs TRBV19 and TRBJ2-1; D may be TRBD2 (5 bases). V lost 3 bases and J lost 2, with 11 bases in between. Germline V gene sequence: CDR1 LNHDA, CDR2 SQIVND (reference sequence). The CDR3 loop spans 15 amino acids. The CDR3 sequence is CASSISGAAYNEQFF. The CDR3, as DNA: TGTGCCAGTAGTATCTCTGGAGCGGCCTACAATGAGCAGTTCTTC.

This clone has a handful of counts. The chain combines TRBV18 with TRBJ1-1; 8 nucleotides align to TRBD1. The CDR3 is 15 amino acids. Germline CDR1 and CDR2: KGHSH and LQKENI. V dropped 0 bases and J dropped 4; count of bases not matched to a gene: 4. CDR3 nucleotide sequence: TGTGCCAGCTCACCACCCCGGACAGGGAGCACTGAAGCTTTCTTT. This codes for CASSPPRTGSTEAFF.

The CDR3 spells CASSERRGEAFF. CDR3 bases: TGTGCCAGCAGTGAAAGGAGAGGGGAAGCTTTCTTT. The chain has TRBV2 and TRBJ1-1, with no clear D. The germline V gene has CDR1 SNHLY and CDR2 FYNNEI. The CDR3 runs to 12 residues. V shed 2 bases and J shed 8 bases, with 9 bases lying between them. The complete variable domain, with remaining parts taken from reference TRBV2 and TRBJ1-1, reads EPEVTQTPSHQVTQMGQEVILRCVPISNHLYFYWYRQILGQKVEFLVSFYNNEISEKSEIFDDQFSVERPDGSNFTLKIRSTKLEDSAMYFCASSERRGEAFFGQGTRLTVV.

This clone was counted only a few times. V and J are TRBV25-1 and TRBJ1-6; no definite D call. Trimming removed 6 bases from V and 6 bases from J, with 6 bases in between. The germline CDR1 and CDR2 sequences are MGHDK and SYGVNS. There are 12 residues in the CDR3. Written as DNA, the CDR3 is TGTGCCAGCAGGGACCCTAATTCACCCCTCCACTTT. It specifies CASRDPNSPLHF.

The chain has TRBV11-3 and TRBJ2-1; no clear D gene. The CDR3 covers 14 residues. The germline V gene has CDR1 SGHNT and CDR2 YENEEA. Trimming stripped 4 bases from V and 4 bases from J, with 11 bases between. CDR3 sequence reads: CASSSSYGYNEQFF. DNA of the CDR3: TGTGCCAGCAGCTCCAGCTACGGGTACAATGAGCAGTTCTTC. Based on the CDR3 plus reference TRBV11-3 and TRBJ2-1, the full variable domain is EAGVVQSPRYKIIEKKQPVAFWCNPISGHNTLYWYLQNLGQGPELLIRYENEEAVDDSQLPKDRFSAERLKGVDSTLKIQPAELGDSAVYLCASSSSYGYNEQFFGPGTRLTVL.

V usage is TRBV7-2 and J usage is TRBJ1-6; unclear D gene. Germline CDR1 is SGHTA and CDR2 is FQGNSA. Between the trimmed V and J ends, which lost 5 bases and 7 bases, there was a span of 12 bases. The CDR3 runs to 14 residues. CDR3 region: CASSPGPSNSPLHF. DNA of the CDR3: TGTGCCAGCAGCCCCGGGCCTTCCAATTCACCCCTCCACTTT.

Here the CDR3 DNA reads TGCAGCGTCAAGACTAGCGACGGGGGGACCCAGTACTTC. It translates to CSVKTSDGGTQYF. The chain is built from TRBV29-1 and TRBJ2-5; 8 bases align to TRBD2. The V segment lost 6 bases and the J segment 7 bases; nucleotides outside the gene matches: 10. The CDR3 consists of 13 residues. In germline, CDR1 is SQVTM, CDR2 ANQGSEA.

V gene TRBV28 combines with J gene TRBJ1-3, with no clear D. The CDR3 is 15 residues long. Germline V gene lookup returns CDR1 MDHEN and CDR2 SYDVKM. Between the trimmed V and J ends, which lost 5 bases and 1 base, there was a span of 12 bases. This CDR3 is CASSPPGRSGNTIYF. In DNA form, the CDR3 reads TGTGCCAGCAGTCCCCCCGGCCGATCTGGAAACACCATATATTTT.

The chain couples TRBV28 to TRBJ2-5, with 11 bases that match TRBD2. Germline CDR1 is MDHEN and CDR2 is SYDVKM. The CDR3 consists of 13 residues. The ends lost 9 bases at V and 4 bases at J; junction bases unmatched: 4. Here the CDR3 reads CASVAGGPETQYF. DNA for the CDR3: TGTGCCAGTGTAGCGGGGGGGCCAGAGACCCAGTACTTC.

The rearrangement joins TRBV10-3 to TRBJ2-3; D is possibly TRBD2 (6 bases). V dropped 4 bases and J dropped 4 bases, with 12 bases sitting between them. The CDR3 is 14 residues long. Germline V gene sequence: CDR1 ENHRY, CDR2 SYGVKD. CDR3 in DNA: TGTGCCATCAGTGGGCGGGGTAGGGCAGATACGCAGTATTTT. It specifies CAISGRGRADTQYF.

CDR3 loop: CASSLAGSMSYEQYF. The CDR3, as DNA: TGTGCCAGCAGCTTGGCAGGGAGTATGTCCTACGAGCAGTACTTC. The chain has TRBV5-4 and TRBJ2-7; D could derive from TRBD1 or TRBD2 (5 bases each). From germline, CDR1 is SGHNT and CDR2 YYREEE (reference sequence). The CDR3 spans 15 residues. Trimming cost V 0 bases and J 1 base, with 11 bases left between them.

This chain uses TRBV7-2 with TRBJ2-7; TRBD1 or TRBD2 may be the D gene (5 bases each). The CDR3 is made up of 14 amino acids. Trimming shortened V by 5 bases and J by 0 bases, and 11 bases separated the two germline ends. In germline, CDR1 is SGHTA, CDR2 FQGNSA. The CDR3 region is CASSPRDHSYEQYF. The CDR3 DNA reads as TGTGCCAGCAGCCCCCGGGACCACTCCTACGAGCAGTACTTC.

This CDR3 is CASSGQGLLYSYEQYF. CDR3 nucleotide sequence: TGTGCTAGTTCCGGACAGGGGCTTCTATACTCCTACGAGCAGTACTTC. The rearrangement uses TRBV12-5 and TRBJ2-7; the match to TRBD1 covers 9 bases. The CDR3 runs to 16 residues. Trimming took 8 bases from V and 0 from J; bases not matched to a gene: 11. Germline CDR1 LGHNT, CDR2 FRNRAP.

The CDR3 is CASSGTESYEQYF. The CDR3 nucleotides read TGTGCCAGCAGCGGGACAGAATCCTACGAGCAGTACTTC. This chain uses TRBV6-6 with TRBJ2-7; the match to TRBD1 covers 7 bases. The CDR3 totals 13 residues. V shed 6 bases, J shed 1 base, and the junction held 3 bases outside the gene matches. CDR1 is MNHNY, CDR2 SVGAGI, per germline (reference sequence).

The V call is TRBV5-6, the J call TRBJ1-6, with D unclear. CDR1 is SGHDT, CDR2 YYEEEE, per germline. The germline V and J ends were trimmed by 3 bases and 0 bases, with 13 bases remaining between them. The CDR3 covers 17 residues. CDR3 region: CASSSRKKSSYNSPLHF. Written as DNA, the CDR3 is TGTGCCAGCAGCTCCCGCAAAAAGAGCTCCTATAATTCACCCCTCCACTTT. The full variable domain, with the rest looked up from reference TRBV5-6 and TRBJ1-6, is DAGVTQSPTHLIKTRGQQVTLRCSPKSGHDTVSWYQQALGQGPQFIFQYYEEEERQRGNFPDRFSGHQFPNYSSELNVNALLLGDSALYLCASSSRKKSSYNSPLHFGNGTRLTVT.

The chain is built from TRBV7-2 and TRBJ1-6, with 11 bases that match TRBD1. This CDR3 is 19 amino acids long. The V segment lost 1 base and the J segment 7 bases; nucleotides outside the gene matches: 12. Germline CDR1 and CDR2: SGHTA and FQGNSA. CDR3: CASSLGGPGTGGYNSPLHF. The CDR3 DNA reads TGTGCCAGCAGCTTAGGAGGTCCCGGGACAGGGGGGTACAATTCACCCCTCCACTTT. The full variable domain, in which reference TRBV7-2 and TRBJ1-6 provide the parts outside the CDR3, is GAGVSQSPSNKVTEKGKDVELRCDPISGHTALYWYRQSLGQGLEFLIYFQGNSAPDKSGLPSDRFSAERTGGSVSTLTIQRTQQEDSAVYLCASSLGGPGTGGYNSPLHFGNGTRLTVT.

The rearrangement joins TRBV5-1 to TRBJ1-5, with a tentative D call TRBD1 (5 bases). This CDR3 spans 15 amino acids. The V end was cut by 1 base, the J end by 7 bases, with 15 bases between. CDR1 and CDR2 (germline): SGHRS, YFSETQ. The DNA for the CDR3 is TGCGCCAGCAGCTTGAACCCTGGGGGGGGGCAGCCCCAGCATTTT. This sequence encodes CASSLNPGGGQPQHF.

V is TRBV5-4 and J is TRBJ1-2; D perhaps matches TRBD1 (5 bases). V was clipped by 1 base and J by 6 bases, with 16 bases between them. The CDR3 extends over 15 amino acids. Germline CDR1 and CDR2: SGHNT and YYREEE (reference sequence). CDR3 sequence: CASSLRGIEGHGYTF. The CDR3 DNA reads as TGTGCCAGCAGCTTGAGGGGTATAGAGGGCCATGGCTACACCTTC.

The CDR3 spells CASSLVGGGDRRTDTQYF. CDR3 nucleotides: TGTGCCAGCAGCTTAGTTGGCGGAGGGGATCGACGCACAGATACGCAGTATTTT. The chain uses TRBV5-6 and TRBJ2-3, with D maybe TRBD2 (6 bases). The germline V gene encodes CDR1 SGHDT and CDR2 YYEEEE. Trimming removed 2 bases at V and 1 base at J, with 20 bases between. The CDR3 is made up of 18 amino acids. Full variable domain (outside the CDR3, taken from reference TRBV5-6 and TRBJ2-3): DAGVTQSPTHLIKTRGQQVTLRCSPKSGHDTVSWYQQALGQGPQFIFQYYEEEERQRGNFPDRFSGHQFPNYSSELNVNALLLGDSALYLCASSLVGGGDRRTDTQYFGPGTRLTVL.

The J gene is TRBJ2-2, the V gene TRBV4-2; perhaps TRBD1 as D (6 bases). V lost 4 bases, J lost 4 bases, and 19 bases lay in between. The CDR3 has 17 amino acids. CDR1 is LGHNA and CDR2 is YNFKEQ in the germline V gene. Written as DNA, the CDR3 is TGTGCCAGCAGCCCCCAGGGGCAGGGAAGAAGCACCGGGGAGCTGTTTTTT. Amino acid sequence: CASSPQGQGRSTGELFF.